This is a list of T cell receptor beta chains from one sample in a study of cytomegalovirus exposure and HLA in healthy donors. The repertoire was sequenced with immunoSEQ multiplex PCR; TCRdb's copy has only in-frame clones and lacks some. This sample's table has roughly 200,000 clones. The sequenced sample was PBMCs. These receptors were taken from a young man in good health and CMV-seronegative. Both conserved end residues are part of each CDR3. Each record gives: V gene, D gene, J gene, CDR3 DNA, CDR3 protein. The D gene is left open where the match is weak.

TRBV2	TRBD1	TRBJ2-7	TGTGCCAGCATCAGGGGGAGTAACGAGCAGTACTTC	CASIRGSNEQYF
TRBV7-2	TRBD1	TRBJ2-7	TGTGCCAGCAGCTTGGACAGGGGGCCCTACGAGCAGTACTTC	CASSLDRGPYEQYF
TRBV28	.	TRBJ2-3	TGTGCCAGCAGAACTAGGTGGGAGGATACGCAGTATTTT	CASRTRWEDTQYF
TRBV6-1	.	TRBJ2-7	TGTGCCAGCAGTGAACTGGGGAGCTACGAGCAGTACTTC	CASSELGSYEQYF
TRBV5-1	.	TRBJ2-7	TGCGCCAGCAGCACCCCGGGTCCAAACTCCTACGAGCAGTACTTC	CASSTPGPNSYEQYF
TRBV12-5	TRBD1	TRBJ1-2	TGTGCTAGTGGTCACCTGGACAGGGGGCCTGGCTACACCTTC	CASGHLDRGPGYTF
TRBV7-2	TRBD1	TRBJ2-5	TGTGCCAGCAGCCCCCTCCGGGACAGGGGCTCGACCCAGTACTTC	CASSPLRDRGSTQYF
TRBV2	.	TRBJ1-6	TGTGCCAGCAGTGAATGGGCAGGGGTGGGTTCACCCCTCCACTTT	CASSEWAGVGSPLHF
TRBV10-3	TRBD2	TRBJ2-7	TGTGCCACCAGTCCCCAGCGGGGGACACCCTACGAGCAGTACTTC	CATSPQRGTPYEQYF
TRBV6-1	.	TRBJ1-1	TGTGCCAGCAGGTGGGGGCCGGGATACACTGAAGCTTTCTTT	CASRWGPGYTEAFF
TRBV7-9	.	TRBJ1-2	TGTGCCAGCAGCTTAGTGGGGCGTCCGGGTGGCTACACCTTC	CASSLVGRPGGYTF
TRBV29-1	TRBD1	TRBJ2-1	TGCAGCGTTGGACAGGGGGCGCGGGTCGATGAGCAGTTCTTC	CSVGQGARVDEQFF
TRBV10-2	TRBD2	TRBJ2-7	TGCGCCAGCAGTGAATCTAGCGGGAGCCTAAAGCAGTACTTC	CASSESSGSLKQYF
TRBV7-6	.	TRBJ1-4	TGTGCCAGCAGCCGAGGTGTAGCCCGGCAAAATGAAAAACTGTTTTTT	CASSRGVARQNEKLFF
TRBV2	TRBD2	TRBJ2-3	TGTGCCAGCAGTCCAGGGAGGGACACAGATACGCAGTATTTT	CASSPGRDTDTQYF
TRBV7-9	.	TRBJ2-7	TGTGCCAGCAGCGAACCCAGGGGGAGAGGGGGGACCCTGTACGAGCAGTACTTC	CASSEPRGRGGTLYEQYF
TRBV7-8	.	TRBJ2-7	TGTGCCAGCAGCTTACTTCTCTCCACAGTGGCCTACGAGCAGTACTTC	CASSLLLSTVAYEQYF
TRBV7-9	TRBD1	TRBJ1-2	TGTGCCAGCAGCTTAGGCGGGACAGGGGGTTTTCATGGCTACACCTTC	CASSLGGTGGFHGYTF
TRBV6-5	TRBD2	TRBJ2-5	TGTGCCAGCAGTTATTCCGCGGGAGGCCGCGGAGAGACCCAGTACTTC	CASSYSAGGRGETQYF
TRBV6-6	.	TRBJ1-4	TGTGCCAGCAGTTACTTGGGGGCTGGTGAAAAACTGTTTTTT	CASSYLGAGEKLFF
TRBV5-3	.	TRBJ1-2	TGTGCCAGAAGCTTGACGGGCAGGGGCTATGGCTACACCTTC	CARSLTGRGYGYTF
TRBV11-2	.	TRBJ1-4	TGTGCCAGCAGCTTAGTTCCCCTCAGGGCAAATGAAAAACTGTTTTTT	CASSLVPLRANEKLFF
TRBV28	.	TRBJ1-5	TGTGCCAGCAGTTTGGGCAGGTACAATCAGCCCCAGCATTTT	CASSLGRYNQPQHF
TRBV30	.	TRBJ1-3	TGTGCCTGGAGTGAAGAGGGTACCACCATATATTTT	CAWSEEGTTIYF
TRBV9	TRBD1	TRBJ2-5	TGTGCCAGCAGCGACCAGGGGGCTATGGGGGAGACCCAGTACTTC	CASSDQGAMGETQYF
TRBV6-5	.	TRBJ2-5	TGTGCCAGCAGTTTCGCTCAGGGGATCCAAGAGACCCAGTACTTC	CASSFAQGIQETQYF
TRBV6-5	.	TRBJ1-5	TGTGCCAGCAGTTTCGCCCTCGGACAGAGCAATCAGCCCCAGCATTTT	CASSFALGQSNQPQHF
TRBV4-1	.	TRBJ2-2	TGCGCCAGCAGCCAAGTAGGGGGGGTCACCGGGGAGCTGTTTTTT	CASSQVGGVTGELFF
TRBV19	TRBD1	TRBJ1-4	TGTGCCAGTAGTATCCTCTCGACAGGGTTAAGGGAAAAACTGTTTTTT	CASSILSTGLREKLFF
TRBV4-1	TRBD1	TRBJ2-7	TGCGCCAGCAGAGTCCAGACAGGGGGAATGTTCTACGAGCAGTACTTC	CASRVQTGGMFYEQYF
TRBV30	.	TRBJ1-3	TGTGCCTGGAGTACCCGAGGATCCGGAAACACCATATATTTT	CAWSTRGSGNTIYF
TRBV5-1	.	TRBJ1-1	TGCGCCAGCAGCTTGTTAGCCCAGAACACTGAAGCTTTCTTT	CASSLLAQNTEAFF